These 5 T cell receptor beta chains originate from one sample sequenced in a study of T cell responses to AZD1222 COVID-19 vaccine. The method was immunoSEQ multiplex PCR; TCRdb's version includes in-frame clones alone and lacks a portion of them. This table has more than 140,000 clones, 70% to 90% appearing once. The material was peripheral blood, obtained on day 0 of MenACWY control vaccination. These receptor sequences come from an adult in good health.

This chain's CDR3 is CASSLSGGDTEAFF. The DNA of the CDR3 is TGCGCCAGCAGCTTGTCGGGGGGAGACACTGAAGCTTTCTTT. The chain joins TRBV5-1 to TRBJ1-1, with D perhaps matching TRBD1 (5 bases). V shed 1 base and J shed 3 bases, with 10 bases lying between them. The germline V gene has CDR1 SGHRS and CDR2 YFSETQ. There are 14 residues in the CDR3.

CDR3 sequence reads: CASSYVVHGELFF. The CDR3 DNA reads TGTGCCAGCAGTTACGTGGTCCACGGGGAGCTGTTTTTT. The chain employs TRBV6-2 or TRBV6-3 and TRBJ2-2, with unresolved D. The CDR3 is 13 amino acids. Germline-derived CDR1 and CDR2 are MNHEY and SVGEGT. The ends were cut back, 2 bases at V and 7 bases at J, with 8 bases in the middle.

The chain employs TRBV18 and TRBJ1-5, with D possibly matching TRBD1 (5 bases). Trimming took 3 bases from V and 0 from J, leaving 9 bases between them. The length of the CDR3 is 15 residues. The V gene's germline CDR1 is KGHSH and CDR2 LQKENI. This CDR3 is CASSPGGSSNQPQHF. DNA for the CDR3: TGTGCCAGCTCACCGGGGGGTAGTAGCAATCAGCCCCAGCATTTT.

A word on this clone: The sample carries other DNA sequences with the same CDR3. The chain couples TRBV15 to TRBJ2-7; D call uncertain. V was cut by 0 bases and J by 3 bases, with 6 bases left in between. This CDR3 has 13 amino acids. The germline V gene has CDR1 LNHNV and CDR2 YYDKDF (reference sequence). CDR3 DNA sequence: TGTGCCACCAGCAGAGACAGAGACTACGAGCAGTACTTC. Residues: CATSRDRDYEQYF. Full variable domain (missing parts from reference TRBV15 and TRBJ2-7): DAMVIQNPRYQVTQFGKPVTLSCSQTLNHNVMYWYQQKSSQAPKLLFHYYDKDFNNEADTPDNFQSRRPNTSFCFLDIRSPGLGDTAMYLCATSRDRDYEQYFGPGTRLTVT.

CDR3 sequence reads: CASNIKVNTEAFF. In DNA, the CDR3 is TGTGCCAGCAACATAAAAGTGAACACTGAAGCTTTCTTT. The chain combines TRBV12-3 or TRBV12-4 with TRBJ1-1; D is unresolved. Trimming left V 7 bases short and J 0 bases short, with 9 bases between. CDR3 length: 13 amino acids.